Detailed here is one T cell receptor beta chain. This specimen comes from a study of shared clonotypes between healthy human individuals. Study background: CD4 naive cells filled three plates per donor, CD4 memory three, CD8 naive two and CD8 memory one.

This CDR3 spans 15 amino acids. Unmatched junction bases numbered 6, after V lost 2 bases and J lost 5 bases. The germline V gene encodes CDR1 MNHEY and CDR2 SMNVEV (reference sequence). The naive CD8 fraction comprised CD45RO-negative cells positively selected for CCR7 and excluded terminally differentiated effector memory CD45RA+ cells. The repertoire was sequenced with immunoSEQ multiplex PCR; TCRdb's copy has only in-frame clones and lacks some. Of roughly 2,000,000 clones in the sample, roughly 93% were seen once. The chain is built from TRBV27 and TRBJ1-2; 9 bases agree with TRBD1. The source is a man between 18 and 35 years old in good health. Some clones in this sample may be carry-over from other donors' samples. Material for sequencing was naive CD8+ T cells from PBMCs. Here the CDR3 DNA reads TGTGCCAGCAGTTTAGAGGGACAGGGTTTGTATGGCTACACCTTC. Its protein product is CASSLEGQGLYGYTF.